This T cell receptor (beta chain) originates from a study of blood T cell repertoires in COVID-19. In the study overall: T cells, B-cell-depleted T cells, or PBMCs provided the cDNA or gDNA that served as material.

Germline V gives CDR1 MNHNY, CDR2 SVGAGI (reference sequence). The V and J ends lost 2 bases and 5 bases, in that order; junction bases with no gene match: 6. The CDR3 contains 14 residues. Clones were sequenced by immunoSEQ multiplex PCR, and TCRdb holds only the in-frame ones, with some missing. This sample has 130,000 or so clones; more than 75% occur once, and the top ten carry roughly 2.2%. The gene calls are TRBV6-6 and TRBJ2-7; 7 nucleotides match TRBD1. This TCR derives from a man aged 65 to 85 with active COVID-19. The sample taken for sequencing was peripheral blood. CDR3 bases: TGTGCCAGCAGTTACGAGGGGGCCAGGGACGAGCAGTACTTC. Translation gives CASSYEGARDEQYF.